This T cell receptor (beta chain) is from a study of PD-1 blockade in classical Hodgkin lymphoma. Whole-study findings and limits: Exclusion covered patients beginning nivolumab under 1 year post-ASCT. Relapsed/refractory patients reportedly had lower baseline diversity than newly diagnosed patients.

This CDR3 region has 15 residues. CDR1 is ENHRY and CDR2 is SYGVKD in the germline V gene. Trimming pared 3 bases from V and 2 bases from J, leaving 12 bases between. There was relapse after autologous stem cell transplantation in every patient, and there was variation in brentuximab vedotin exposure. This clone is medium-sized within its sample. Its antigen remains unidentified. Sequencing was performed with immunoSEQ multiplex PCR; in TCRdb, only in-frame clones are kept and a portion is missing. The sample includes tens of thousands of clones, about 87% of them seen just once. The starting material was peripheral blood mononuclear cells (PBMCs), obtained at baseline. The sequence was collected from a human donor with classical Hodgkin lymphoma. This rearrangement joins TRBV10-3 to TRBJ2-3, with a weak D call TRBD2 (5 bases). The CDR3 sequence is CAISEFEGTTDTQYF. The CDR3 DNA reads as TGTGCCATCAGTGAATTTGAGGGAACCACAGATACGCAGTATTTT.